A selection of T cell receptor beta chains follows, all from one sample in a study of T cell repertoires in cytomegalovirus infection. TCRdb passed the reads through MiXCR, listing each CDR3 protein once. The sample has 570,000 or so distinct CDR3 sequences, about 40% seen once; the top ten hold around 48%. What these receptors recognize is not known. The sample here was cultured PBMCs, taken from culture after CMV antigen stimulation. These receptors all stem from a human donor in good health (CMV status not recorded). Some clones in this sample may be carry-over from other donors' samples. The CDR3 runs from the conserved cysteine through the conserved F or W.

V	J	length	CDR3
TRBV19	TRBJ1-5	16	CASTPGGGRSNQPQHF
TRBV10-3	TRBJ1-1	13	CATAQDGNTEAFF
TRBV7-2	TRBJ1-1	13	CASSLESVAKAFF
TRBV12-3/TRBV12-4	TRBJ2-7	14	CASSLNRGYGEQYF
TRBV7-2	TRBJ1-3	15	CASRQGSSSGNTIYF
TRBV10-3	TRBJ1-3	14	CAINGDLLGNTIYF
TRBV7-2	TRBJ2-7	16	CASSQRAGSWAYEQYF
TRBV20-1	TRBJ1-4	12	CSASETNEKLFF
TRBV19	TRBJ2-2	16	CASSPREGKNTGELFF
TRBV28	TRBJ1-5	16	CASSFGWGLGNQPQHF
TRBV28	TRBJ1-5	15	CATLLGDRASQPQHF
TRBV7-2	TRBJ2-3	15	CASSLSGMITDTQYF
TRBV11-3	TRBJ2-7	14	CASSLASRGYEQYF
TRBV11-2	TRBJ2-5	15	CASSPISGRGETQYF
TRBV20-1	TRBJ1-1	14	CSARVPREDTEAFF
TRBV27	TRBJ2-3	14	CASSLGGSSDTQYF
TRBV5-1	TRBJ2-3	14	CASSLGPTKDTQYF
TRBV10-3	TRBJ2-2	12	CAIMENTGELFF
TRBV7-2	TRBJ1-5	15	CASSLRGGAWQPQHF
TRBV2	TRBJ1-5	13	CASSVQAGQPQHF
TRBV7-2	TRBJ2-2	13	CASSLAAGGELFF
TRBV7-6	TRBJ1-5	16	CASSLDGGVTNQPQRF